Included here is one T cell receptor (beta chain) sequence, with context. The data belong to a study of blood T cells in healthy people across ages. With a J-beta primer mix and a sample-barcoded 5' primer, a second PCR ran about 7 to 12 cycles. One entry per CDR3 protein, called by TCRdb with MiXCR from the 5' RACE reads. The table records around 820,000 distinct CDR3 sequences, 20% to 25% of them present only once. V shed 6 bases and J 3 bases; nucleotides not matched to a gene: 11. Germline assignment: CDR1 DFQATT and CDR2 SNEGSKA (reference sequence). CDR3 length equals 15 residues. The same sample was also studied in work on T cells of mothers and their children. As that report states: A few healthy Caucasian mothers gave samples, and so did their six children.

This rearrangement joins TRBV20-1 to TRBJ2-4; 7 positions agree with TRBD1. The clonotype was recovered from a boy aged 5-17 years in good health. Sequencing input: blood. The CDR3 here is CSAGLGGAGKNIQYF. Here the CDR3 DNA reads TGCAGTGCAGGGTTAGGGGGCGCAGGCAAAAACATTCAGTACTTC.